The next 2 T cell receptor beta chains were all read from a single sample in a study of CXCR3-negative and CXCR3-positive naive CD8 T cells. UMI labels and 5' RACE were used to prepare the TRB cDNA libraries. From the 5' RACE reads, TCRdb lists one entry per CDR3 protein and no DNA. The listing contains around 63,000 distinct CDR3 sequences. Study-wide results and caveats: TRB CDR3s were more hydrophobic in CXCR3-positive than in CXCR3-negative naive cells.

Their recognized antigens are unknown. What was sequenced was naive CXCR3+ CD8+ T cells from blood. Subset given: CD45RO-CCR7+CD27+CD95- naive CD8+ T cells expressing CXCR3 (TNR3+). The receptors shown here come from a human donor in good health. Some clones in this sample may be carry-over from other donors' samples.

The gene calls are TRBV27 and TRBJ2-5; TCRdb gives TRBD2 as the D gene, but with no DNA this cannot be confirmed. This CDR3 spans 16 amino acids. Germline V gene data show CDR1 as MNHEY and CDR2 as SMNVEV (reference sequence). CDR3 protein: CASNLEAGGPEETQYF.

The chain uses TRBV9 and TRBJ2-1; the TRBD1 assignment by TCRdb is unverifiable without DNA. CDR3 length: 15 residues. Germline CDR1 and CDR2: SGDLS and YYNGEE. The CDR3 is CASSLGRVGGNEQFF.